The source of this T cell receptor (beta chain) is a study of cytomegalovirus exposure and HLA in healthy donors. Both 60 Vbeta primers and 13 Jbeta primers went into the PCR. As originally analysed: A later analysis counted 65 million to 90 million unique TCR beta chains, some 11 million shared. Only in-frame clones appear in the TCRdb table, and some are missing; sequencing was by immunoSEQ multiplex PCR. V and J calls and clone size are given by that table; D and trimming were obtained from the DNA. The sample shows 200,000 to 250,000 clones, roughly 70% of them seen only once. On this clone: Antigen: not known.

General study results and limits: As was reported, the HLA-A and HLA-B alleles of most subjects were accurately predicted from TCR beta sequences. Per a later analysis, fewer than 20,000 TCR beta sequences showed association with HLA alleles at 0.05 false discovery rate. The study labeled under 200 TCR beta chains cytomegalovirus-associated.

This TCR derives from a man aged 35 to 55 in good health and CMV-seropositive. Sequenced: PBMCs.

CDR3 protein: CASSLAGEGYNEQFF. CDR3 in DNA: TGTGCCAGCAGCTTAGCGGGGGAGGGGTACAATGAGCAGTTCTTC. This chain uses TRBV7-7 with TRBJ2-1; 7 nucleotides match TRBD2. The CDR3 sequence is 15 residues long. Germline CDR1 is SSHAT and CDR2 is FNYEAQ (reference sequence). V lost 0 bases to trimming and J lost 4 bases; unmatched junction nucleotides: 3.